The T cell receptor (beta chain) under discussion was sequenced for a study of blood T cell repertoires in COVID-19. Clinical histories supplied by participants themselves formed the basis of cohort assignment. In Cohort 3, a recovered donor had either two negative PCRs, clearance, or symptom resolution. CDR3 size: 17 residues. The V and J ends lost 0 bases and 9 bases respectively, with 18 bases between them. CDR1 SNHLY and CDR2 FYNNEI come from the germline V gene. TCRdb keeps only in-frame clones here, not all; method: immunoSEQ multiplex PCR. The sample shows some 260,000 clones, about nine tenths of them seen only once.

The V gene is TRBV2, the J gene TRBJ1-6, with D possibly TRBD1 on 6 matching bases. The sample comprised PBMCs or T cells enriched from blood (not recorded which). This sequence was found in a woman aged 18 to 35 who had recovered from COVID-19. CDR3 sequence (DNA): TGTGCCAGCAGTGAAGCGCTTCAAAAACAGGGCGGTTCACCCCTCCACTTT. It translates to CASSEALQKQGGSPLHF.